This TCR beta chain comes out of a study of shared clonotypes between healthy human individuals. Findings and limits, study-wide: In the sorted subsets, rarefaction showed sequencing was incomplete despite large depth. Naive CD4 clonotypes overlapped across a few donors at roughly 5.1%.

In regard to this clone: Antigen unknown.

CD8 cells regarded as naive lacked CD45RO, were positively chosen for CCR7, and omitted terminally differentiated effector memory CD45RA+ cells. This CDR3 has 14 amino acids. V dropped 2 bases and J dropped 5; count of bases not matched to a gene: 6. Per the germline V gene, CDR1 is MNHEY and CDR2 is SMNVEV (reference sequence). Produced via immunoSEQ multiplex PCR; TCRdb's table is partial and in-frame only. This table holds more than 2 million clones, around 93% found once. This sequence was found in a man between 18 and 35 years old in good health. Some clones in this sample may be carry-over from other donors' samples. The genes are TRBV27 and TRBJ2-7; 7 positions match TRBD2. Sequences were obtained from naive CD8+ T cells from PBMCs. The CDR3 DNA sequence: TGTGCCAGCAGTTTACGGGGCGGGAGTGACGAGCAGTACTTC. Translated, it gives CASSLRGGSDEQYF.